This T cell receptor beta chain was identified in a study of blood T cell repertoires in COVID-19. Study details: From T cells, B-cell-depleted T cells, or PBMCs came the material, which was cDNA or gDNA.

In the authors' methods: From reference gene primer amplification, estimates of nucleated cell counts were derived. Sequenced by immunoSEQ multiplex PCR; TCRdb stores in-frame clones only, minus some. V and J calls plus clone size are reproduced from that table; the DNA served to infer D and trimming. This sample has about 130,000 clones, with over 75% found just once. CDR1 and CDR2 (germline): ENHRY, SYGVKD. This CDR3 has 16 residues. V lost 5 bases, J lost 2 bases, and 10 bases stayed unmatched. The source of this sequence is a man in his forties or fifties with active or convalescent COVID-19. Sample: peripheral blood. The chain employs TRBV10-3 and TRBJ2-7; TRBD1 matches 9 bases. DNA of the CDR3: TGTGCCATCAGTCCCCGAGTGGGACAGGGCGCCTACGAGCAGTACTTC. Its protein is CAISPRVGQGAYEQYF.